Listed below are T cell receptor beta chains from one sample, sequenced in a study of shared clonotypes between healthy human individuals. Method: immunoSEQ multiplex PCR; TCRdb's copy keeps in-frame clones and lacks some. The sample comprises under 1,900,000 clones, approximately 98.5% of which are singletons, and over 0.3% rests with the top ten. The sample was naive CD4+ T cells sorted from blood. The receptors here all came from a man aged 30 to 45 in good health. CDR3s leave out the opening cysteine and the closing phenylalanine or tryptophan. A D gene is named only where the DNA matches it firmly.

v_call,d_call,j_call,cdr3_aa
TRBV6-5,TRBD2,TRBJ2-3,ASSKGLAGEGQY
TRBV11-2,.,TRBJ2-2,ASSFSTGVPGELF
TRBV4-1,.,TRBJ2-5,ASSQVLGLETQY
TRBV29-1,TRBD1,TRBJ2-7,SVGGGTGVYEQY
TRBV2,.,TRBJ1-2,ASSGQAGYT
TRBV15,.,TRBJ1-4,ATSSWLGANEKLF
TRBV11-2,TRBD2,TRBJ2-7,ASSLDRSGSDEQY
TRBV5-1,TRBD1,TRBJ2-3,ASSLAATGVSPYSTDTQY
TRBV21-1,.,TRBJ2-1,ARMKYNEQF
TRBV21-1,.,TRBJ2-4,ASRKGRTPTHLAKNIQY
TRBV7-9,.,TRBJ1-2,ASSWPGTSYGYT
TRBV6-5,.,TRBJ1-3,ASSYIGAGGNTIY
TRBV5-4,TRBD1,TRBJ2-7,ASSPPGTGGYEQY
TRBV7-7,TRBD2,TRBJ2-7,ASSLLGGSGSYEQY
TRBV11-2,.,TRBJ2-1,ASSFLFQVRGEQF
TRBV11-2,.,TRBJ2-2,ASSWGRLNTGELF
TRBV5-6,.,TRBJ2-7,ASSLDPRSYEQY
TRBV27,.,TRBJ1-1,ASRPTGWRSENTEAF
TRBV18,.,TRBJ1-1,ASSEQGLADTEAF
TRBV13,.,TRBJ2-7,ASIVQAWHYEQY
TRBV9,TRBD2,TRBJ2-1,ASSVPGLGSEQF
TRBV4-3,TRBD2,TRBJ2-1,ASSQEGLAVNEQF
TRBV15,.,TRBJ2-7,ATSSAERLGQY
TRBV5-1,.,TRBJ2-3,ASSLSTPSTDTQY
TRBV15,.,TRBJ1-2,ATSRDGAGYGYT
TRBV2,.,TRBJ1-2,ASSSSAQIYGYT
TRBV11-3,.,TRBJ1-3,ASSFAGSGNTIY
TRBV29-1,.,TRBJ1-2,SVDTLAYGYT
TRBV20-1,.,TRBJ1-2,SATDGYGYT
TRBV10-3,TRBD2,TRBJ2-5,ASTSGQETQY
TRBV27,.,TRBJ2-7,ASSRRDDSYEQY
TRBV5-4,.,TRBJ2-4,ASSLDGRSVGNIQY
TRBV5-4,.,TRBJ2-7,ASSFKGTDEQY
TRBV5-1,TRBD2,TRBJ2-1,ASSLVGGSVDNEQF
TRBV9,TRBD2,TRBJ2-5,ASSEAGGPGETQY
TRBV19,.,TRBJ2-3,ASSIDLEGKAQY
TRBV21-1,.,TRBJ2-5,ASSRGRQRGPQETQY
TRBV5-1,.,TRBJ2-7,ASSSTEYEQY
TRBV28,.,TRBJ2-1,ASTSGASLSNEQF
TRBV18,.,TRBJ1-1,ASSPKQGTEAF
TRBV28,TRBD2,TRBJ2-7,ASSLRLAASYEQY
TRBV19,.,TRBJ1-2,ASTQGGRYDYGYT
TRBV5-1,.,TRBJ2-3,ASSLAGQRTDTQY
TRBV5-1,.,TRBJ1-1,ASSLGIVNTEAF
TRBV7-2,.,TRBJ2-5,ASSSQRANQETQY
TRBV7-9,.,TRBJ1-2,ASSLVGQPPYGYT